The TCR beta chain described here comes from a study of cytomegalovirus exposure and HLA in healthy donors. About the study: Early released data had tens of millions of unique TCRs, all coming from HLA-typed donors. Study outcomes and limitations: The study flagged roughly 160 TCR beta chains as cytomegalovirus-associated.

The CDR3 spans 14 residues. Germline V gives CDR1 LNHDA, CDR2 SQIVND (reference sequence). The V and J ends lost 9 bases and 5 bases respectively, with 20 bases between them. 60 Vbeta and 13 Jbeta primers were used in PCR. The method was immunoSEQ multiplex PCR; TCRdb's version includes in-frame clones alone and lacks a portion of them. The repertoire holds roughly 100,000 clones, 70% to 85% seen once, with roughly 3.8% in the top ten. This clone was seen a single time. The antigen is unknown. The rearrangement joins TRBV19 to TRBJ2-7; perhaps TRBD1 as D (5 bases). Material for sequencing was PBMCs. This sequence was found in a man aged 50 to 60 in good health and CMV-seronegative. This chain's CDR3 is CASSVGQGTDEQYF. The CDR3 DNA sequence: TGTGCCAGCAGTGTAGGGCAGGGTACCGACGAGCAGTACTTC.